This TCR beta chain was profiled in a study of blood T cell repertoires in COVID-19. Overall study context: T cells, B-cell-depleted T cells, or PBMCs provided the cDNA or gDNA that served as material.

Germline V gene data show CDR1 as SGHTA and CDR2 as FQGNSA. Between the trimmed V and J ends, which lost 1 base and 0 bases, there was a span of 9 bases. This CDR3 spans 15 amino acids. In the original analysis: Reference gene primers were amplified, and this amplification served to estimate nucleated cell counts. The data were produced by immunoSEQ multiplex PCR, yet TCRdb's version contains in-frame clones alone and is incomplete. V and J calls and clone size follow that table, whereas D and trimming were derived from the DNA. The table lists some 350,000 clones, around nine tenths of them singletons. Seattle enrolled patients during active infection and tracked them longitudinally.

Sequencing used peripheral blood. The chain recombines TRBV7-2 with TRBJ1-2; D gene unclear. The origin of this receptor is a woman aged 70-85 years with COVID-19, enrolled during active disease. The CDR3 region is CASSLGASANYGYTF. DNA for the CDR3: TGTGCCAGCAGCTTAGGTGCCAGCGCTAACTATGGCTACACCTTC. Filled out from reference TRBV7-2 and TRBJ1-2, the complete variable domain reads GAGVSQSPSNKVTEKGKDVELRCDPISGHTALYWYRQSLGQGLEFLIYFQGNSAPDKSGLPSDRFSAERTGGSVSTLTIQRTQQEDSAVYLCASSLGASANYGYTFGSGTRLTVV.